Sequencing of this T cell receptor beta chain was carried out in a study of blood T cell repertoires in COVID-19. In the study overall: Sites across the United States, Italy and Spain contributed samples from acute and convalescent COVID-19.

Enrollment of patients from Seattle took place during active infection, with longitudinal follow-up. Assay: immunoSEQ multiplex PCR; the TCRdb copy retains only in-frame clones and omits some. The sample holds fewer than 450,000 clones, about 90% seen once. The sequencing sample was made of peripheral blood. This TCR was sampled from a woman aged 50 to 60 with COVID-19, enrolled during active disease.

The CDR3 sequence: CASSLRGTEAFF. In DNA, the CDR3 is TGTGCCAGCTCACTACGGGGTACTGAAGCTTTCTTT. The chain has TRBV18 and TRBJ1-1; D gene ambiguous. V lost 4 bases and J 5 bases, leaving 8 bases between the germline ends. Germline V CDR1 and CDR2: KGHSH, LQKENI. The CDR3 is 12 residues long.